This TCR beta chain was captured in a study of blood T cell repertoires in COVID-19. Study information: The study drew acute and convalescent COVID-19 samples from the United States, Italy and Spain.

Original data processing: Scientists estimated how many nucleated cells there were by amplifying reference gene primers. Produced via immunoSEQ multiplex PCR; TCRdb's table is partial and in-frame only. That table supplies the V and J calls and clone size; D and trimming were determined from the DNA. The sample holds approximately 90,000 clones; roughly 80% are singletons and the top ten take 3.4%. This clone showed up just once. V dropped 3 bases and J dropped 0 bases, with 13 bases sitting between them. This CDR3 comprises 15 residues. Germline values: CDR1 DFQATT, CDR2 SNEGSKA (reference sequence).

The chain joins TRBV20-1 to TRBJ2-3, with D possibly being TRBD1 (5 bases). The sequence came from a man aged 45 to 65 with acute or convalescent COVID-19. Sequenced: peripheral blood. The CDR3 coding sequence is TGCAGTGCTAGTGGGGCCTTTACTAGCACAGATACGCAGTATTTT. It codes for CSASGAFTSTDTQYF.